Sequencing of this T cell receptor (beta chain) was carried out in a study of blood T cell repertoires in COVID-19. For the study at large: The United States, Italy and Spain supplied acute and convalescent COVID-19 samples.

The length of the CDR3 is 12 residues. V was cut by 3 bases and J by 11 bases, with 12 bases left in between. CDR1 is SGHDT and CDR2 is YYEEEE in the germline V gene. Sequencing was performed with immunoSEQ multiplex PCR; in TCRdb, only in-frame clones are kept and a portion is missing. Altogether some 100,000 clones are present, 88% being singletons, with the ten largest covering less than 6%. The clonotype comes from a woman of 80 years or more with active COVID-19. The chain is built from TRBV5-6 and TRBJ2-1; D is unclear. Material: peripheral blood. The CDR3 spells CASSSAGPQQFF. The CDR3 region has the DNA TGTGCCAGCAGCTCTGCAGGCCCTCAGCAGTTCTTC.